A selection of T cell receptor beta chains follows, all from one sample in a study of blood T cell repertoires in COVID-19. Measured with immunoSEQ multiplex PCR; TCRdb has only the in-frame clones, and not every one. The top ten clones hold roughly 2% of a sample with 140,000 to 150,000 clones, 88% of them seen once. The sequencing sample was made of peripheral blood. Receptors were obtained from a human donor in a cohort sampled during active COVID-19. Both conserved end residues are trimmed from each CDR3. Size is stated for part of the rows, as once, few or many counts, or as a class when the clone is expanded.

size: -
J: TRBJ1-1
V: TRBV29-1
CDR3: SVEETTHVF

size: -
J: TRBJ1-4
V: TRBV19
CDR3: ASLDLGFNEKLF

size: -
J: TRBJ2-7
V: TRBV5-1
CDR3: ASSLAVSGVAGGQEQY

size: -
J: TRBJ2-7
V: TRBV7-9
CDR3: ASSISSYEQY

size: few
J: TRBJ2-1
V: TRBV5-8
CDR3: ASSRRYNEQF

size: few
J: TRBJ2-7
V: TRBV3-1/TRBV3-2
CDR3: ASSQTGLSPSYEQY

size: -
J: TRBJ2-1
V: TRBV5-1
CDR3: ASSLSGNEQF

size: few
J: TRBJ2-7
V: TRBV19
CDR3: ASSPPFGQGTYEQY

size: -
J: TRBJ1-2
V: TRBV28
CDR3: ASSPSHAGDYGYT

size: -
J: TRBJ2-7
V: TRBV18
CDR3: ASSPQSAYEQY

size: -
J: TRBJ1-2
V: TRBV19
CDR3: ASNLGQGYGYT

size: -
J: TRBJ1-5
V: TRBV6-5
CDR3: ASNLDRGQPQH

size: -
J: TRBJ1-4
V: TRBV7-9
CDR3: ASSGRGTRDGEKLF

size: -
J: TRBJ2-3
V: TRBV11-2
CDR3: ASSLRSSAQY

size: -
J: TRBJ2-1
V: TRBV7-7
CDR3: ASSLSPTGYNEQF

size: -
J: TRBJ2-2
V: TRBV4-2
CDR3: ASSQDDAGSGELF

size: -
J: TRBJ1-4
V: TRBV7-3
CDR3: ASSPGHTTNEKLF

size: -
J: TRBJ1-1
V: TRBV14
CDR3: ASSPAHNTEAF

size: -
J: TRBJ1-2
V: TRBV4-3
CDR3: ASSQDGARTGGSYT

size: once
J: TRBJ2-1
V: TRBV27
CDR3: ASSWNHRSSYNEQF

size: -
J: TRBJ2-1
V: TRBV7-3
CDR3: ASSSWTSGGAAEQF

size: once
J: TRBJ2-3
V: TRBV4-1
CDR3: ASRSAGSDTQY

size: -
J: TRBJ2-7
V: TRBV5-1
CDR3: ASSLDTGESDEQY

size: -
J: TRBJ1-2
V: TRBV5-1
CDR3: ASSLEQPNYGYT

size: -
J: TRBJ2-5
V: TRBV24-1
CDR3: ATSVNQETQY

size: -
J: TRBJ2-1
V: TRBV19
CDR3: ASSASGGASNEQF

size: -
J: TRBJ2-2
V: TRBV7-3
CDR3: ASSLLHTGELF

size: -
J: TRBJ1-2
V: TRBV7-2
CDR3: ASSLWPDYGYT

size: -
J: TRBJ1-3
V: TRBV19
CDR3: ASNRYSSGNTIY